The present TCR beta chain was sequenced within a study of blood T cell repertoires in COVID-19. Study as a whole: The origin of the acute and convalescent COVID-19 samples was the United States, Italy and Spain. T cells, B-cell-depleted T cells, or PBMCs provided the cDNA or gDNA that served as material.

Original methodology: Estimated nucleated cell counts came from reference gene primer amplification. The table came from immunoSEQ multiplex PCR; TCRdb's copy has only in-frame clones and leaves some out. That table is the source of V, J and clone size, and D and trimming were worked out from the DNA. The table includes under 250,000 clones, 80% to 90% detected once. J was trimmed by 3 bases and V by 0 bases; bases with no gene match: 5. The CDR3 spans 16 residues. The germline gives CDR1 SGDLS, CDR2 YYNGEE. This sequence joins TRBV9 and TRBJ2-7, with 11 bases that match TRBD2. The source of this sequence is a man between 40 and 49 years old with active or convalescent COVID-19. Sequencing was done on a sample of peripheral blood. CDR3 amino acids: CASSVGGTSGYYEQYF. Here the CDR3 DNA reads TGTGCCAGCAGCGTAGGCGGGACTAGCGGTTACTACGAGCAGTACTTC.